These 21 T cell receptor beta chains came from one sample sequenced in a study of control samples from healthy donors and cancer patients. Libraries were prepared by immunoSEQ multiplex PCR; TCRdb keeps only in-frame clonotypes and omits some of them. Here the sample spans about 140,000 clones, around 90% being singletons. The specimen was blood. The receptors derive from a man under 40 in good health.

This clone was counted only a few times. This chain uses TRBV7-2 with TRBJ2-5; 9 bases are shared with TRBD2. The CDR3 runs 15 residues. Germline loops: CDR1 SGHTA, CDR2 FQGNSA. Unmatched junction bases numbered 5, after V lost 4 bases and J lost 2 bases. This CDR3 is CASSSSGAAQETQYF. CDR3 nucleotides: TGTGCCAGCAGCTCTAGCGGGGCAGCTCAAGAGACCCAGTACTTC.

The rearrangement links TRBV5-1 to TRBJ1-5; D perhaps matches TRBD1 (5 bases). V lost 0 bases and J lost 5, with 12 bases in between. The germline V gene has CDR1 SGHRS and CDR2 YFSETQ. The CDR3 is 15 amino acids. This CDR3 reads CASSLEGWGHQPQHF. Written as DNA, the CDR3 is TGCGCCAGCAGCTTGGAGGGGTGGGGCCATCAGCCCCAGCATTTT.

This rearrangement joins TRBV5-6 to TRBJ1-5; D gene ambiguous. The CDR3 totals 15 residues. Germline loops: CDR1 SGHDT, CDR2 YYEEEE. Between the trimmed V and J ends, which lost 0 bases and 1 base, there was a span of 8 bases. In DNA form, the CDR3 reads TGTGCCAGCAGCTTGGATGGATTCAGCAATCAGCCCCAGCATTTT. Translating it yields CASSLDGFSNQPQHF. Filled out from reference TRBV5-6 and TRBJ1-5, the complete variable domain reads DAGVTQSPTHLIKTRGQQVTLRCSPKSGHDTVSWYQQALGQGPQFIFQYYEEEERQRGNFPDRFSGHQFPNYSSELNVNALLLGDSALYLCASSLDGFSNQPQHFGDGTRLSIL.

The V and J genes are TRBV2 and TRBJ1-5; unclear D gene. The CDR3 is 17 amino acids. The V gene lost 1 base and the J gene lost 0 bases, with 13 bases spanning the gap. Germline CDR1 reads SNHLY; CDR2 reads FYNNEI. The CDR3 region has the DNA TGTGCCAGCAGTGAAGGTCGAGAAATAAGTAGCAATCAGCCCCAGCATTTT. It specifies CASSEGREISSNQPQHF. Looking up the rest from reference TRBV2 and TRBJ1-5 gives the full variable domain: EPEVTQTPSHQVTQMGQEVILRCVPISNHLYFYWYRQILGQKVEFLVSFYNNEISEKSEIFDDQFSVERPDGSNFTLKIRSTKLEDSAMYFCASSEGREISSNQPQHFGDGTRLSIL.

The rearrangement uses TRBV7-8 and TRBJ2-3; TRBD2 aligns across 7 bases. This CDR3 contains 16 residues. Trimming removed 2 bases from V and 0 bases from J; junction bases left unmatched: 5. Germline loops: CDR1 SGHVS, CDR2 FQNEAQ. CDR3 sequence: CASSLLAGVSTDTQYF. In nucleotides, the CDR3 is TGTGCCAGCAGCTTACTGGCGGGGGTTAGCACAGATACGCAGTATTTT.

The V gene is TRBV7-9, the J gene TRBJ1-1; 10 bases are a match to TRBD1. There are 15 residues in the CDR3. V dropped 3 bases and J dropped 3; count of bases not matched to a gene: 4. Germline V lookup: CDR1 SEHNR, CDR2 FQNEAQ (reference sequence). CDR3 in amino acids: CASSLTGGRDTEAFF. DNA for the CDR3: TGTGCCAGCAGCTTGACAGGGGGCCGGGACACTGAAGCTTTCTTT. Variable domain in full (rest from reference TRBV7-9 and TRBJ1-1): DTGVSQNPRHKITKRGQNVTFRCDPISEHNRLYWYRQTLGQGPEFLTYFQNEAQLEKSRLLSDRFSAERPKGSFSTLEIQRTEQGDSAMYLCASSLTGGRDTEAFFGQGTRLTVV.

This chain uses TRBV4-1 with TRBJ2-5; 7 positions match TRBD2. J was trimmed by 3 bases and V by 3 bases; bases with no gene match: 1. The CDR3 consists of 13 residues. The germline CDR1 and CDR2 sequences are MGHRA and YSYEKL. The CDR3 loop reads CASSQGGEETQYF. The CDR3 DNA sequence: TGCGCCAGCAGCCAGGGGGGGGAAGAGACCCAGTACTTC.

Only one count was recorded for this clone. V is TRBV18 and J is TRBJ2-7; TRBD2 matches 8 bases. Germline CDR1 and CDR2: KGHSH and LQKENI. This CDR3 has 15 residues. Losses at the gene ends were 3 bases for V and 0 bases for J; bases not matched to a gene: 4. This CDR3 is CASSPRGGLSYEQYF. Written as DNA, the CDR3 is TGTGCCAGCTCACCCCGGGGGGGACTCTCCTACGAGCAGTACTTC.

The CDR3 coding sequence is TGCGCCAGCAGCTTGGCCCTGGCGGGAGGGCCAACCGGGGAGCTGTTTTTT. This gives the protein CASSLALAGGPTGELFF. V gene TRBV5-1 combines with J gene TRBJ2-2; 9 bases agree with TRBD2. The CDR3 sequence is 17 residues long. Germline CDR1 SGHRS, CDR2 YFSETQ. Losses at the gene ends were 0 bases for V and 5 bases for J; bases not matched to a gene: 8.

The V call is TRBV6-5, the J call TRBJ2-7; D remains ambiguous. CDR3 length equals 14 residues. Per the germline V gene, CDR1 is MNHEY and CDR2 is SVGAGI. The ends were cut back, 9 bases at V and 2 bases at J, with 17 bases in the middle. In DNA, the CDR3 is TGTGCCAGTAGGTCTATGAGGAATACCTACGAGCAGTACTTC. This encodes CASRSMRNTYEQYF.

The CDR3 protein is CASSDSGTGDEQYF. The CDR3 region has the DNA TGTGCCAGCAGCGACTCCGGGACAGGGGACGAGCAGTACTTC. This rearrangement joins TRBV7-2 to TRBJ2-7, with 10 bases matching TRBD1. Germline V gives CDR1 SGHTA, CDR2 FQGNSA. Germline trimming cut 5 bases from V and 5 bases from J; bases unmatched to any gene: 6. This CDR3 is 14 amino acids long.

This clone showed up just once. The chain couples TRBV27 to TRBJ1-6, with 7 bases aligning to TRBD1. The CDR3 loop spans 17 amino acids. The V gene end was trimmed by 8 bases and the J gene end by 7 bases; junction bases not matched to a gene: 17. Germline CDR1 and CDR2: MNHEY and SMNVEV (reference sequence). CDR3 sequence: CASASDRSSVFNSPLHF. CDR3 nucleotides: TGTGCCAGCGCTTCGGACAGGTCGTCGGTTTTCAATTCACCCCTCCACTTT.

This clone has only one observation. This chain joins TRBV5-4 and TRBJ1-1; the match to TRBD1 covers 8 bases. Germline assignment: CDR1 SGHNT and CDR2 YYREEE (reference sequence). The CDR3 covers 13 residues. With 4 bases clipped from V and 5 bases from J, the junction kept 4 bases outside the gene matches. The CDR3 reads CASSTRQGTEAFF. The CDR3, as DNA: TGTGCCAGCAGCACGAGACAGGGGACTGAAGCTTTCTTT. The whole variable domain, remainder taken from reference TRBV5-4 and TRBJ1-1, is ETGVTQSPTHLIKTRGQQVTLRCSSQSGHNTVSWYQQALGQGPQFIFQYYREEENGRGNFPPRFSGLQFPNYSSELNVNALELDDSALYLCASSTRQGTEAFFGQGTRLTVV.

The CDR3 coding sequence is TGCGCCAGCAGCTTGGGTGACAGGGAAGTGGAGACCCAGTACTTC. Translating gives CASSLGDREVETQYF. This chain uses TRBV5-1 with TRBJ2-5; 7 bases align to TRBD1. Germline lookup yields CDR1 SGHRS and CDR2 YFSETQ. The CDR3 totals 15 residues. Trimming took 0 bases from V and 5 from J; bases not matched to a gene: 7.

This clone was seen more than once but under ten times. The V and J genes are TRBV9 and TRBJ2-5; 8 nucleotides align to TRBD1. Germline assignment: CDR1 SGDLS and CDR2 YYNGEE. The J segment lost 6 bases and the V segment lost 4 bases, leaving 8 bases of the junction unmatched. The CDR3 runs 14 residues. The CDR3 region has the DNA TGTGCCAGCAGCCCAGGGACAGGCGGAAAGACCCAGTACTTC. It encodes CASSPGTGGKTQYF.

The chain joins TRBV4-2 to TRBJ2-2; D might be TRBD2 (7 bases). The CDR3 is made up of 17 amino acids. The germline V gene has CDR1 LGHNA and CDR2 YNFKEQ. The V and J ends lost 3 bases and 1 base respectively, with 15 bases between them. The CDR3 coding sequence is TGTGCCAGCAGCCAGTCGGGGGGCACCCTGAACACCGGGGAGCTGTTTTTT. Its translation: CASSQSGGTLNTGELFF.

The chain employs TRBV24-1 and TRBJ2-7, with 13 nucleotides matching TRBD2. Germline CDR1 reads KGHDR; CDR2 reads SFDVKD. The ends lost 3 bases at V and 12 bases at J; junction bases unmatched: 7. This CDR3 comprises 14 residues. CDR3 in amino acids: CATSDRTSGGRTYF. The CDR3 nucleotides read TGTGCCACCAGTGATCGGACTAGCGGGGGACGAACGTACTTC.

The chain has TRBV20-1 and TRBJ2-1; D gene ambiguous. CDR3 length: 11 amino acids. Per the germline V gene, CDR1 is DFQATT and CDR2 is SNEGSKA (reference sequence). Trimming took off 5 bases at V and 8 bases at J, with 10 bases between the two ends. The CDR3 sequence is CSASLGDEQFF. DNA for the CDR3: TGCAGTGCTTCACTTGGAGATGAGCAGTTCTTC.

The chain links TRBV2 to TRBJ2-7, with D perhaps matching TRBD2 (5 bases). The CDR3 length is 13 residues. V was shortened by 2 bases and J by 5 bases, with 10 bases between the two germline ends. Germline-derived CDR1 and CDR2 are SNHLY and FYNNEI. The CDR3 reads CASSELAADEQYF. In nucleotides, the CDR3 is TGTGCCAGCAGTGAACTAGCTGCCGACGAGCAGTACTTC. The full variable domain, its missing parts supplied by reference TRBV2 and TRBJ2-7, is EPEVTQTPSHQVTQMGQEVILRCVPISNHLYFYWYRQILGQKVEFLVSFYNNEISEKSEIFDDQFSVERPDGSNFTLKIRSTKLEDSAMYFCASSELAADEQYFGPGTRLTVT.

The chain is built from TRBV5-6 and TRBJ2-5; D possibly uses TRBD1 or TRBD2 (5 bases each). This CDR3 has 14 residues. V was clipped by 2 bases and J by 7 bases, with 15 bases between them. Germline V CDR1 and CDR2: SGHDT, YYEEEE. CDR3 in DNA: TGTGCCAGCAGCTTAGGGCAGGGAGCTCGGACCCAGTACTTC. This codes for CASSLGQGARTQYF. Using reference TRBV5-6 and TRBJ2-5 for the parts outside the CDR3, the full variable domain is DAGVTQSPTHLIKTRGQQVTLRCSPKSGHDTVSWYQQALGQGPQFIFQYYEEEERQRGNFPDRFSGHQFPNYSSELNVNALLLGDSALYLCASSLGQGARTQYFGPGTRLLVL.

This CDR3 reads CASSRRAYEQYF. Here the CDR3 DNA reads TGTGCCAGCAGCCGGAGAGCCTACGAGCAGTACTTC. The chain has TRBV12-3 or TRBV12-4 and TRBJ2-7; D is undetermined. Trimming cost V 6 bases and J 2 bases, with 8 bases left between them. CDR3 size: 12 residues.